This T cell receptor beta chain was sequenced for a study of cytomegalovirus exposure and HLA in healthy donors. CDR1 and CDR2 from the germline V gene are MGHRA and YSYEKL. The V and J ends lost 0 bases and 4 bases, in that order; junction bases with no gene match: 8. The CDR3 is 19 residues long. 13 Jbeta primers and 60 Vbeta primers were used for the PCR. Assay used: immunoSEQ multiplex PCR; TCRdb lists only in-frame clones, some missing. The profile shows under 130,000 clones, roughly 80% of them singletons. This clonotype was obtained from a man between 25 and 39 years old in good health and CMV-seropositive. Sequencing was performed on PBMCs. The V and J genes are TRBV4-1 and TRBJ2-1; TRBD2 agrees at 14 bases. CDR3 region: CASSQERWRTSGGYNEQFF. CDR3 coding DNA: TGCGCCAGCAGCCAAGAGAGGTGGAGGACTAGCGGGGGGTACAATGAGCAGTTCTTC.